This TCR beta chain came from a study of T cells in Graves' hyperthyroidism and ophthalmopathy. Overall study findings and caveats: Ophthalmopathy was separated from stable hyperthyroidism by a 13 V-J model. Expanded thyroid clonotypes (above 0.001) were mostly also found in blood.

The investigators amplified TCR beta CDR3 regions from RNA transcripts. The HTBI primer set drove a first-round RT-PCR of the TCR CDR3. TCRdb recomputed calls from the multiplex PCR reads with MiXCR, one row per CDR3 protein. The sample consists of a few hundred thousand distinct CDR3 sequences, about half of them appearing once. Patients with uncontrolled infections, other autoimmune diseases, pregnancy or lactation were excluded. Diagnostic assessment was based on clinical symptoms, serum thyroxine and TRAb, thyroid ultrasound and orbital computed tomography. CDR1 is SNHLY and CDR2 is FYNNEI in the germline V gene. J gave up 7 bases and V 4 bases, and 8 bases lay outside the gene matches. The CDR3 runs to 15 residues. This clonotype has ten or more counts. Its target is not known.

This receptor was taken from a woman in her late teens or twenties with Graves' hyperthyroidism. The chain uses TRBV2 and TRBJ1-4; 8 bases match TRBD1. The material sequenced was peripheral blood or thyroid tissue (not recorded which). The CDR3 spells CASSGQGRVGEKLFF. The CDR3 DNA sequence: TGTGCCAGCAGTGGACAGGGGCGAGTGGGTGAAAAACTGTTTTTT.